The 10 T cell receptor beta chains in this list originate from one sample, sequenced in a study of CD8 T cell repertoires and HIV-1 epitope variants. Using immunoSEQ multiplex PCR, the repertoire was profiled, and TCRdb retains in-frame clones only, with some absent. The sample has roughly 100,000 clones; just under 75% are singletons. What was sequenced was uncultured baseline CD8+ T cells from peripheral blood mononuclear cells (PBMCs). Source of these receptors: a male donor with HIV.

The chain has TRBV5-1 and TRBJ1-2; 9 bases line up with TRBD1. CDR3 length: 15 amino acids. From germline, CDR1 is SGHRS and CDR2 YFSETQ. V shed 0 bases, J shed 4 bases, and the junction held 4 bases outside the gene matches. The CDR3 sequence: CASSLEGTGTYGYTF. As DNA, the CDR3 is TGCGCCAGCAGCTTGGAGGGGACAGGGACCTATGGCTACACCTTC.

The rearrangement uses TRBV7-2 and TRBJ1-2; tentative D call: TRBD1 (5 bases). The CDR3 runs 15 residues. Germline CDR1 is SGHTA and CDR2 is FQGNSA. Trimming pared 2 bases from V and 7 bases from J, leaving 17 bases between. The CDR3 spells CASSLLVSGSSGYTF. CDR3 in DNA: TGTGCCAGCAGCTTACTTGTGTCAGGGTCGAGTGGCTACACCTTC.

This clone was detected once. The V and J genes are TRBV5-4 and TRBJ2-7; D is undetermined. This CDR3 has 13 residues. Germline CDR1 SGHNT, CDR2 YYREEE (reference sequence). Trimming cost V 4 bases and J 2 bases, with 10 bases left between them. Here the CDR3 reads CASSAPHAYEQYF. In DNA form, the CDR3 reads TGTGCCAGCAGCGCCCCCCATGCCTACGAGCAGTACTTC.

V and J are TRBV19 and TRBJ1-4, with D unresolved. Trimming took off 2 bases at V and 4 bases at J, with 17 bases between the two ends. The CDR3 is made up of 17 amino acids. Germline V gene sequence: CDR1 LNHDA, CDR2 SQIVND (reference sequence). The DNA for the CDR3 is TGTGCCAGTAGTATAACGACTCGTCCCAGCATTAATGAAAAACTGTTTTTT. Translating gives CASSITTRPSINEKLFF.

This rearrangement joins TRBV25-1 to TRBJ2-3; D perhaps matches TRBD1 (6 bases). Germline V lookup: CDR1 MGHDK, CDR2 SYGVNS. The CDR3 sequence is 16 residues long. V lost 5 bases, J lost 2 bases, and 17 bases lay in between. The CDR3 DNA reads as TGTGCCAGCAGTAAAAAACAGGGCCAGGCCACAGATACGCAGTATTTT. Protein sequence: CASSKKQGQATDTQYF.

V gene TRBV4-3 combines with J gene TRBJ2-3, with 9 bases matching TRBD2. The CDR3 runs 14 residues. V lost 4 bases to trimming and J lost 8 bases; unmatched junction nucleotides: 7. In germline, CDR1 is LGHNA, CDR2 YSLEER. CDR3 sequence reads: CASSPGTSSGTQYF. The CDR3 DNA sequence: TGCGCCAGCAGCCCCGGGACTAGCTCCGGTACGCAGTATTTT.

The chain carries TRBV5-5 and TRBJ1-5; D might be TRBD1 (6 bases). This CDR3 contains 16 residues. The V end was cut by 4 bases, the J end by 0 bases, with 14 bases between. Germline-derived CDR1 and CDR2 are SGHKS and YYEKEE (reference sequence). Here the CDR3 reads CASSEAGGYSNQPQHF. CDR3 in DNA: TGTGCCAGCAGCGAAGCCGGGGGCTATAGCAATCAGCCCCAGCATTTT.

V usage is TRBV7-8 and J usage is TRBJ1-2; 9 bases fit TRBD1. There are 15 residues in the CDR3. The junction had 9 bases not matched to a gene; V was cut back by 6 bases and J by 4 bases. Germline V gene sequence: CDR1 SGHVS, CDR2 FQNEAQ. The CDR3, as DNA: TGTGCCAGCAGGTCCGGGACAGGGAGTCGCTATGGCTACACCTTC. Residues: CASRSGTGSRYGYTF. Using reference TRBV7-8 and TRBJ1-2 for the parts outside the CDR3, the full variable domain is GAGVSQSPRYKVAKRGQDVALRCDPISGHVSLFWYQQALGQGPEFLTYFQNEAQLDKSGLPSDRFFAERPEGSVSTLKIQRTQQEDSAVYLCASRSGTGSRYGYTFGSGTRLTVV.

This chain connects TRBV30 to TRBJ1-1, with D possibly TRBD1 on 5 matching bases. CDR3 size: 14 residues. Germline values: CDR1 GTSNPN, CDR2 SVGIG (reference sequence). V gave up 4 bases and J gave up 2 bases, with 14 bases separating them. Here the CDR3 DNA reads TGTGCCTGGACTTCTCGGGACGGTAACACTGAAGCTTTCTTT. Translated, it gives CAWTSRDGNTEAFF. The variable domain in full, with the rest retrieved from reference TRBV30 and TRBJ1-1, is SQTIHQWPATLVQPVGSPLSLECTVEGTSNPNLYWYRQAAGRGLQLLFYSVGIGQISSEVPQNLSASRPQDRQFILSSKKLLLSDSGFYLCAWTSRDGNTEAFFGQGTRLTVV.

This sequence joins TRBV10-3 and TRBJ1-1, with D possibly TRBD1 on 5 matching bases. V was trimmed by 0 bases and J by 1 base, leaving 9 bases between them. The CDR3 contains 15 residues. CDR1 and CDR2 from the germline V gene are ENHRY and SYGVKD. The CDR3 loop reads CAISESGRENTEAFF. The CDR3 DNA sequence: TGTGCCATCAGTGAGTCGGGCAGGGAGAACACTGAAGCTTTCTTT.